The entry that follows covers one T cell receptor (beta chain) sequence. The CDR3 extends over 15 amino acids. Germline loops: CDR1 LNHDA, CDR2 SQIVND (reference sequence). V trimming: 3 bases; J trimming: 10 bases; junction bases outside the gene matches: 6. This specimen belongs to a study of brain metastases from non-small cell lung cancer. Here immunoSEQ multiplex PCR was the method, and the copy in TCRdb shows in-frame clones only, minus some. The sample gives roughly 1,400 clones, 88% of which show up once; around 4.7% is in the top ten. The sample was tumor-adjacent normal tissue. V usage is TRBV19 and J usage is TRBJ1-6; TRBD1 agrees at 10 bases. The receptor was derived from a donor at least 40 years old with non-small cell lung cancer. CDR3 sequence reads: CASSMAGQGKSPLHF. In DNA form, the CDR3 reads TGTGCCAGTAGTATGGCGGGACAGGGGAAATCACCCCTCCACTTT. The whole variable domain, remainder taken from reference TRBV19 and TRBJ1-6, is DGGITQSPKYLFRKEGQNVTLSCEQNLNHDAMYWYRQDPGQGLRLIYYSQIVNDFQKGDIAEGYSVSREKKESFPLTVTSAQKNPTAFYLCASSMAGQGKSPLHFGNGTRLTVT.